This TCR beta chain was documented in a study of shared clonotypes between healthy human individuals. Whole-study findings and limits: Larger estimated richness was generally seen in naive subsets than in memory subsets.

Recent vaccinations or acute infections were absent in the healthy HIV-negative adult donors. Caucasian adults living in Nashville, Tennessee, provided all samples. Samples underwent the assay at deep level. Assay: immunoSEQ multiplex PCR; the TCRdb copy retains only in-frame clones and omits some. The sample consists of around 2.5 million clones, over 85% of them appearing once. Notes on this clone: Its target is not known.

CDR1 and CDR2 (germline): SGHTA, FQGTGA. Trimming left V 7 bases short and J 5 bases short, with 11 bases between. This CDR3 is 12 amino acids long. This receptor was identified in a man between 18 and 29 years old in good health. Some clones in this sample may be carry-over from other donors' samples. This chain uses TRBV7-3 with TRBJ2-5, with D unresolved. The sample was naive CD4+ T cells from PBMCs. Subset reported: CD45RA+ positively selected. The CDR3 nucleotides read TGTGCCAGCACCAACCCTGGGGAGACCCAGTACTTC. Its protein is CASTNPGETQYF.